This T cell receptor (beta chain) was profiled in a study of cytomegalovirus exposure and HLA in healthy donors. The protocol was immunoSEQ multiplex PCR, while the TCRdb copy is restricted to in-frame clones and leaves out a portion. The top ten hold 5% to 7% of the sample, which has about 160,000 clones, roughly nine tenths seen once. Points on this clone: The antigen remains unidentified.

Notes on the study in general: The tendency of first-cohort TCR clusters to co-occur in the roughly 110 validation repertoires emerged from a later analysis.

The germline CDR1 and CDR2 sequences are SGHDT and YYEEEE. V lost 2 bases to trimming and J lost 1 base, with 9 bases between them. The CDR3 has 14 amino acids. The specimen was PBMCs. The receptor was isolated from a woman under 40 in good health and CMV-seronegative. This rearrangement joins TRBV5-6 to TRBJ2-5; TRBD1 might be the D (6 bases). The DNA of the CDR3 is TGTGCCAGCAGCTTTACAGGGTCCCAAGAGACCCAGTACTTC. It encodes CASSFTGSQETQYF.